This record looks at one T cell receptor (beta chain) sequence and its context. This clone's antigen is unknown. Germline is not matched at one junction end, which may reflect a read error. Ficoll-Paque density gradient centrifugation was the method used to isolate PBMCs. This sample was included in a study of T-cell memory formation after mild COVID-19 (dated by TCRdb to the early 2020s). For context, the study as a whole: Most TCR sequence clusters were specific to one of the two donors. Longitudinal TCRalpha and TCRbeta repertoire sequencing tracked T-cell clones expanding and contracting after mild COVID-19 in a couple of donors. The cohort comprised two young, previously healthy adult volunteers, one female and one male. Study-wide conclusions, independent of this receptor: Clones that contracted from day 15 to 85 showed balanced CD4/CD8 phenotypes, whereas a second wave of clones that expanded from day 15 to 37 leaned towards CD4+. Some responding clones were found in pre-infection memory, which suggests that pre-existing cross-reactive memory T cells took part in the SARS-CoV-2 response. The study included only a couple of mild cases, and larger cohorts that include severe cases with pre-infection samples were judged to be necessary. Whether the second-wave clones peaking on day 37 were SARS-CoV-2 specific was not confirmed. Contracting CD4+ clones were found mainly in CM and EM memory subsets, while CD8+ clones were enriched in EMRA.

Per the germline V gene, SGHTA is the CDR1 and FQGNSA is the CDR2. Reading from cysteine to phenylalanine, the CDR3 counts 13 amino acids. The kept DNA is CDR3 alone, 39 bases in frame from the first base. The sequencer was an Illumina NovaSeq 6000. Using 5'RACE with constant-segment primers, TCRalpha and TCRbeta cDNA libraries were constructed, with sample barcodes and unique molecular identifiers added in the process. Trizol reagent was used to extract RNA from every sample. Library amplification was performed in two PCR steps, and a second sample barcode and Illumina TruSeq adapters were introduced in the second step. Libraries were sequenced on an Illumina NovaSeq with 2 x 150 bp paired-end reads. In the authors' own workflow: The reads were demultiplexed and collapsed into UMI-guided consensus sequences using migec v1.2.7. Using mixcr v2.1.11, the UMI consensuses were aligned to TRA and TRB V and J templates and assembled into clonotypes. Clonotypes were classified as expanded or contracted when called significant by both edgeR and NoisET, with noise models trained on biological replicates. edgeR calls used a false discovery rate-adjusted p below 0.01 and a log2 fold-change threshold of 1. As an exploratory analysis of dynamics, PCA with hierarchical clustering was applied to max-normalized trajectories of the 1000 most abundant clonotypes. The CD4 or CD8 phenotype of responding clones was assigned using the separately sequenced CD4+ and CD8+ repertoires. TCRdb reprocessed the public reads (quality trimming at Q25 with fastp, clone calling with MiXCR) and kept in-frame beta chains. CDR3 protein duplicates are merged, each entry listing the most common genes and DNA. These V and J calls are TCRdb output, not the study's own analysis. Here the sample has 310,000 or so distinct CDR3 sequences; approximately 15% occur a single time. 22% of the sample is in the top ten clones.

Sequencing used PBMCs or a T cell subset sorted from them (not recorded which). The TCR sequence derives from a man between 18 and 35 years old who had mild COVID-19 (a few samples of this study predate the infection). The sample titles of this study are shuffled in the database, so cell type and time point are left out; the donor was told from shared clones. The sequence links TRBV7-2 to TRBJ2-5, with TRBD2 matching 10 junction bases. The base sequence is TGTGCCAGCAGCTCCGCCGGGACTAGCGTCCCGGTCTTC. It specifies CASSSAGTSVPVF.